The clone carrying this T cell receptor beta chain was counted ten times or more. Using its own MiXCR run on the 5' RACE reads, TCRdb lists one record per CDR3 protein. The sample lists tens of thousands of distinct CDR3 sequences, roughly 6.1% occurring once. The entry originates in a study of T cells after yellow fever vaccination. Study-wide results and caveats: Almost all vaccine-responding clonotypes could not be detected on day 0 in sorted memory subsets. Post-booster repertoires again held most primary-vaccination clones (roughly 96% CD4, roughly 90% CD8). Researchers noted that a small share of clonotypes showed up in both CD4 and CD8 compartments.

The germline V and J ends were trimmed by 4 bases and 7 bases, with 8 bases remaining between them. The CDR3 runs 12 residues. Per the germline V gene, CDR1 is LNHDA and CDR2 is SQIVND (reference sequence). The TCR was taken from a man aged 30 to 39 who received the YFV17D yellow fever vaccine. The material was PBMCs, either bulk or a sorted T-cell subset (CD4+, CD8+, memory, or dextramer-sorted; not recorded which), obtained on the day of the yellow fever booster vaccination. This rearrangement joins TRBV19 to TRBJ2-1; D gene unclear. As DNA, the CDR3 is TGTGCCAGTAGTAAAGTAGCAAATGAGCAGTTCTTC. This translates into CASSKVANEQFF. The variable domain in full, completed from reference TRBV19 and TRBJ2-1, reads DGGITQSPKYLFRKEGQNVTLSCEQNLNHDAMYWYRQDPGQGLRLIYYSQIVNDFQKGDIAEGYSVSREKKESFPLTVTSAQKNPTAFYLCASSKVANEQFFGPGTRLTVL.